Listed below are T cell receptor beta chains from one sample, sequenced in a study of radiotherapy plus CTLA-4 blockade in lung cancer. TCRdb keeps only in-frame clones here, not all; method: immunoSEQ multiplex PCR. Here the sample spans about 76,000 clones, 84% being singletons. This specimen was peripheral blood, taken from a patient treated with radiotherapy plus ipilimumab. Receptors were obtained from a human donor with non-small cell lung cancer who had stable disease on radiotherapy plus ipilimumab. Both conserved end residues are part of each CDR3. Fields, in order: V gene, D gene, J gene, clone size, CDR3 protein, CDR3 DNA. A D gene is named only where the DNA matches it firmly. Only part of the rows carry a size: once, few, many, or a class if the clone is expanded.

>TRBV7-2|-|TRBJ2-7|few
CASSLTGYEQYF
TGTGCCAGCAGCTTAACAGGTTACGAGCAGTACTTC
>TRBV11-3|TRBD1|TRBJ2-1|-
CASSPGQSSYNEQFF
TGTGCCAGCAGTCCGGGACAGAGCTCCTACAATGAGCAGTTCTTC
>TRBV19|-|TRBJ2-3|-
CASGERALTDTQYF
TGTGCCAGTGGCGAGAGGGCCCTCACAGATACGCAGTATTTT
>TRBV30|-|TRBJ2-1|once
CAWSYGRGNEQFF
TGTGCCTGGAGTTACGGCAGGGGCAATGAGCAGTTCTTC
>TRBV5-4|-|TRBJ1-4|-
CASKEGSGVKLFF
TGTGCCAGCAAAGAAGGCTCTGGGGTAAAACTGTTTTTT
>TRBV15|TRBD1|TRBJ1-2|-
CATSRDPRTGGEDGYTF
TGTGCCACCAGCAGAGATCCCAGGACAGGGGGCGAGGATGGCTACACCTTC
>TRBV10-3|TRBD1|TRBJ1-5|-
CAISPGQPNQPQHF
TGTGCCATCAGCCCGGGACAGCCCAATCAGCCCCAGCATTTT
>TRBV14|-|TRBJ1-2|once
CASSQATGGYTF
TGTGCCAGCAGCCAAGCAACTGGTGGCTACACCTTC
>TRBV5-1|TRBD1|TRBJ2-6|-
CASSLDGQGFGGSGANVLTF
TGCGCCAGCAGCTTAGACGGACAGGGTTTCGGGGGCTCTGGGGCCAACGTCCTGACTTTC
>TRBV2|-|TRBJ1-2|-
CASRGHGYTF
TGTGCCAGCAGGGGCCATGGCTACACCTTC
>TRBV5-4|TRBD2|TRBJ2-3|-
CASSRTSGGVTADTQYF
TGTGCCAGCAGCCGAACTAGCGGGGGGGTGACTGCAGATACGCAGTATTTT
>TRBV29-1|TRBD2|TRBJ2-5|-
CSVGLAGVRETQYF
TGCAGCGTTGGACTAGCGGGAGTGAGGGAGACCCAGTACTTC
>TRBV29-1|-|TRBJ2-7|-
CSVAIQTSTYEQYF
TGCAGCGTCGCCATTCAGACTAGTACCTACGAGCAGTACTTC
>TRBV13|TRBD2|TRBJ2-3|-
CASSPAGAHTDTQYF
TGTGCCAGCAGCCCAGCGGGGGCCCACACAGATACGCAGTATTTT
>TRBV11-2|-|TRBJ2-7|-
CASSFLGGYEQYF
TGTGCCAGCAGCTTTTTGGGGGGATACGAGCAGTACTTC
>TRBV19|-|TRBJ2-5|-
CASSIGQKETQYF
TGTGCCAGTAGTATCGGACAGAAAGAGACCCAGTACTTC
>TRBV6-1|TRBD1|TRBJ1-6|-
CAGGDREDSPLHF
TGTGCCGGAGGGGACAGGGAGGATTCACCCCTCCACTTT
>TRBV6-1|TRBD1|TRBJ2-7|few
CASSGLPGQGGIAYEQYF
TGTGCCAGCAGTGGACTACCGGGACAGGGTGGTATTGCCTACGAGCAGTACTTC
>TRBV28|-|TRBJ1-3|-
CASSLLGQGFSGNTIYF
TGTGCCAGCAGTCTCCTTGGGCAGGGCTTTTCTGGAAACACCATATATTTT
>TRBV5-1|-|TRBJ1-1|-
CASSLVANTEAFF
TGCGCCAGCAGCTTGGTGGCAAACACTGAAGCTTTCTTT
>TRBV28|TRBD1|TRBJ1-5|once
CATGTGVQPQHF
TGTGCCACCGGGACAGGGGTTCAGCCCCAGCATTTT
>TRBV5-8|-|TRBJ2-7|-
CASSLGDSSGDEQYF
TGTGCCAGCAGCTTGGGAGACTCCTCGGGCGACGAGCAGTACTTC
>TRBV9|TRBD2|TRBJ2-6|-
CASVGLAGSSGANVLTF
TGCGCCAGCGTTGGACTAGCGGGGAGCTCTGGGGCCAACGTCCTGACTTTC
>TRBV30|-|TRBJ1-2|-
CAWSTGDGSYYGYTF
TGTGCCTGGAGCACCGGAGATGGGAGTTACTATGGCTACACCTTC
>TRBV11-3|TRBD2|TRBJ2-7|-
CASRGLAGGPPKQESYEQYF
TGTGCCAGCAGGGGACTAGCGGGAGGGCCCCCGAAGCAGGAGTCCTACGAGCAGTACTTC
>TRBV30|-|TRBJ1-2|-
CASPPAGGAGYTF
TGTGCCTCACCCCCCGCGGGGGGAGCCGGCTACACCTTC
>TRBV11-2|TRBD2|TRBJ2-3|-
CASSLDFGLDTDTQYF
TGTGCCAGCAGCTTAGATTTCGGACTAGACACAGATACGCAGTATTTT
>TRBV5-8|-|TRBJ2-2|few
CASSFSGELFF
TGTGCCAGCAGCTTTTCCGGGGAGCTGTTTTTT
>TRBV5-6|-|TRBJ2-1|-
CASSLGADFNNEQFF
TGTGCCAGCAGCTTGGGGGCAGATTTTAACAATGAGCAGTTCTTC